Below are 32 T cell receptor beta chains sequenced from a single sample in a study of T-cell memory formation after mild COVID-19. TCRdb re-called the 5' RACE reads through MiXCR, storing one row per CDR3 protein. The top ten clones hold about 8.4% of a sample with fewer than 700,000 distinct CDR3 sequences, 20% to 25% of them seen once. Input material: PBMCs or a T cell subset sorted from them (not recorded which). Receptors originate from an adult woman who had mild COVID-19 (a few samples of this study predate the infection). Cell type and time point are not known.

This clonotype was detected a few times. This chain joins TRBV2 and TRBJ1-4; the D is unclear. The CDR3 is 12 amino acids. Germline-derived CDR1 and CDR2 are SNHLY and FYNNEI. Trimming removed 7 bases at V and 10 bases at J, with 13 bases between. The CDR3 loop reads CASIYGEGKLFF. The CDR3 nucleotides read TGTGCCAGCATTTACGGCGAGGGAAAACTGTTTTTT. Combining the CDR3 with reference TRBV2 and TRBJ1-4 gives the whole variable domain EPEVTQTPSHQVTQMGQEVILRCVPISNHLYFYWYRQILGQKVEFLVSFYNNEISEKSEIFDDQFSVERPDGSNFTLKIRSTKLEDSAMYFCASIYGEGKLFFGSGTQLSVL.

This clonotype was counted a few times. J is TRBJ2-3 and V is TRBV24-1; 10 positions agree with TRBD2. V lost 4 bases, J lost 4 bases, and 10 bases stayed unmatched. Germline loops: CDR1 KGHDR, CDR2 SFDVKD. The CDR3 totals 17 residues. The CDR3 coding sequence is TGTGCCACCAGTGACCCCTCTAGCGGGAGAAGTTCAGATACGCAGTATTTT. As protein: CATSDPSSGRSSDTQYF.

This clonotype was counted a few times. This chain links TRBV24-1 with TRBJ2-7, with no clear D. The ends were cut back, 2 bases at V and 4 bases at J, with 17 bases in the middle. The CDR3 length is 16 residues. Germline V lookup: CDR1 KGHDR, CDR2 SFDVKD. CDR3: CATSDSSQSRLYEQYF. CDR3 nucleotides: TGTGCCACCAGTGATTCGTCCCAGTCCAGGCTATACGAGCAGTACTTC.

The sample holds many counts of this clonotype. This rearrangement joins TRBV20-1 to TRBJ2-7; D perhaps matches TRBD1 (6 bases). The CDR3 contains 14 residues. V lost 4 bases and J 0 bases, leaving 13 bases between the germline ends. Per germline, CDR1 DFQATT and CDR2 SNEGSKA (reference sequence). CDR3 sequence reads: CSATKTGVSYEQYF. Written as DNA, the CDR3 is TGCAGTGCTACAAAGACAGGCGTCTCCTACGAGCAGTACTTC.

This clonotype was counted between two and nine times. The chain couples TRBV11-2 to TRBJ2-5; 13 nucleotides agree with TRBD2. Germline V CDR1 and CDR2: SGHAT, FQNNGV. The CDR3 spans 16 residues. J gave up 6 bases and V 5 bases, and 9 bases lay outside the gene matches. In DNA, the CDR3 is TGTGCCAGCAGCCCACCGGGACTAGCGGGGTGGAAGACCCAGTACTTC. As protein: CASSPPGLAGWKTQYF.

There are a few counts of this clonotype. The chain employs TRBV12-3 or TRBV12-4 and TRBJ1-1; no clear D. V was pared by 3 bases and J by 1 base, with 15 bases between. CDR3 length equals 16 residues. Written as DNA, the CDR3 is TGTGCCAGCAGTTTTGGTGGCGGACGGCCGAACACTGAAGCTTTCTTT. Protein: CASSFGGGRPNTEAFF.

This chain joins TRBV11-2 and TRBJ2-2; D ambiguous. Trimming removed 0 bases from V and 4 bases from J, with 9 bases in between. Per the germline V gene, CDR1 is SGHAT and CDR2 is FQNNGV. The CDR3 sequence is 15 residues long. In DNA form, the CDR3 reads TGTGCCAGCAGCTTAGAGTTAATAAGCACCGGGGAGCTGTTTTTT. Amino acids: CASSLELISTGELFF.

This clonotype has only a few counts. The chain is built from TRBV6-1 and TRBJ1-2; D remains unclear. This CDR3 region has 12 residues. CDR1 and CDR2 from the germline V gene are MNHNS and SASEGT. Trimming took 3 bases from V and 6 from J, leaving 8 bases between them. The CDR3 coding sequence is TGTGCCAGCAGTGACCTCGGAAATGGCTACACCTTC. Translation gives CASSDLGNGYTF.

This clonotype showed up just a few times. The V gene is TRBV5-1, the J gene TRBJ2-1, with 11 bases that match TRBD2. Germline V CDR1 and CDR2: SGHRS, YFSETQ. V shed 0 bases, J shed 6 bases, and the junction held 5 bases outside the gene matches. The CDR3 is 16 amino acids. CDR3 sequence: CASSLEGLAARNEQFF. The DNA of the CDR3 is TGCGCCAGCAGCTTGGAGGGACTAGCGGCACGCAATGAGCAGTTCTTC.

The chain is built from TRBV7-9 and TRBJ2-3; 9 bases are shared with TRBD2. J was trimmed by 1 base and V by 4 bases; bases with no gene match: 15. The CDR3 covers 19 residues. Germline V gives CDR1 SEHNR, CDR2 FQNEAQ (reference sequence). Here the CDR3 reads CASSWDGGSGRPGTDTQYF. The CDR3 coding sequence is TGTGCCAGCAGCTGGGACGGGGGTAGCGGGAGACCGGGCACAGATACGCAGTATTTT.

The chain is built from TRBV6-2 or TRBV6-3 and TRBJ2-7; D call uncertain. The germline V and J ends were trimmed by 5 bases and 2 bases, with 13 bases remaining between them. Germline CDR1 MNHEY, CDR2 SVGEGT. The CDR3 has 14 amino acids. CDR3 protein: CASSTIGFTYEQYF. CDR3 nucleotides: TGTGCCAGCAGTACTATAGGGTTTACCTACGAGCAGTACTTC.

This clonotype was seen a handful of times. CDR3 sequence reads: CASSLGDRAETQYF. CDR3 sequence (DNA): TGCGCCAGCAGCTTGGGGGACAGGGCTGAGACCCAGTACTTC. V is TRBV5-1 and J is TRBJ2-5; 9 nucleotides line up with TRBD1. Trimming removed 0 bases from V and 5 bases from J; junction bases left unmatched: 2. The CDR3 sequence is 14 residues long. Germline-derived CDR1 and CDR2 are SGHRS and YFSETQ.

This chain joins TRBV12-3 or TRBV12-4 and TRBJ2-7, with 8 bases aligning to TRBD1. V shed 6 bases, J shed 7 bases, and the junction held 11 bases outside the gene matches. The CDR3 loop spans 14 amino acids. The CDR3 DNA follows: TGTGCCAGCAGCTCCTCGGACAGGGCTTGGGAGCAGTACTTC. This gives the protein CASSSSDRAWEQYF.

This chain uses TRBV5-1 with TRBJ1-1, with D perhaps TRBD1 (5 bases). The CDR3 is 15 residues long. Between the trimmed V and J ends, which lost 1 base and 1 base, there was a span of 11 bases. The germline V gene encodes CDR1 SGHRS and CDR2 YFSETQ. The CDR3 is CASSLTWGWNTEAFF. CDR3 DNA sequence: TGCGCCAGCAGCTTGACATGGGGGTGGAACACTGAAGCTTTCTTT. Combining the CDR3 with reference TRBV5-1 and TRBJ1-1 gives the whole variable domain KAGVTQTPRYLIKTRGQQVTLSCSPISGHRSVSWYQQTPGQGLQFLFEYFSETQRNKGNFPGRFSGRQFSNSRSEMNVSTLELGDSALYLCASSLTWGWNTEAFFGQGTRLTVV.

The V gene is TRBV20-1, the J gene TRBJ2-7; D possibly uses TRBD1 or TRBD2 (5 bases each). The length of the CDR3 is 15 residues. Trimming took off 4 bases at V and 0 bases at J, with 16 bases between the two ends. Germline CDR1 is DFQATT and CDR2 is SNEGSKA (reference sequence). The CDR3 protein is CSAITVGAHSYEQYF. The DNA for the CDR3 is TGCAGTGCTATAACCGTCGGGGCCCACTCCTACGAGCAGTACTTC.

This clonotype was counted only a few times. V gene TRBV9 combines with J gene TRBJ1-2; D is unresolved. Germline CDR1 SGDLS, CDR2 YYNGEE. CDR3 length equals 13 residues. V lost 4 bases and J 7 bases, leaving 14 bases between the germline ends. CDR3 residues: CASSPDLLTGYTF. The CDR3, as DNA: TGTGCCAGCAGCCCAGACCTTCTTACTGGCTACACCTTC. Supplemented by reference TRBV9 and TRBJ1-2, the full variable domain reads DSGVTQTPKHLITATGQRVTLRCSPRSGDLSVYWYQQSLDQGLQFLIQYYNGEERAKGNILERFSAQQFPDLHSELNLSSLELGDSALYFCASSPDLLTGYTFGSGTRLTVV.

This chain joins TRBV7-8 and TRBJ1-1; D gene ambiguous. CDR3 length equals 16 residues. Germline CDR1 reads SGHVS; CDR2 reads FQNEAQ. V was trimmed by 0 bases and J by 1 base, leaving 12 bases between them. The CDR3 loop reads CASSLAVGSENTEAFF. DNA for the CDR3: TGTGCCAGCAGCTTAGCGGTGGGGTCAGAGAACACTGAAGCTTTCTTT.

The rearrangement joins TRBV24-1 to TRBJ2-1, with 8 bases lining up with TRBD2. V was clipped by 4 bases and J by 8 bases; unmatched bases: 18. Germline CDR1 KGHDR, CDR2 SFDVKD. The CDR3 runs 18 residues. The chain's CDR3 is CATSDPTLTRGVQDEQFF. The CDR3 coding sequence is TGTGCCACCAGTGACCCTACTCTGACGCGGGGGGTACAGGATGAGCAGTTCTTC.

This clonotype appeared a few times. The chain links TRBV7-9 to TRBJ2-3, with D possibly being TRBD2 (6 bases). Germline assignment: CDR1 SEHNR and CDR2 FQNEAQ (reference sequence). V was shortened by 3 bases and J by 0 bases, with 10 bases between the two germline ends. This CDR3 has 15 amino acids. Here the CDR3 DNA reads TGTGCCAGCAGCTTCTTAGCGGCCAGCACAGATACGCAGTATTTT. Translation gives CASSFLAASTDTQYF.

This chain joins TRBV3-1 and TRBJ2-1, with D perhaps TRBD2 (7 bases). This CDR3 has 17 amino acids. Trimming took off 4 bases at V and 8 bases at J, with 24 bases between the two ends. The V gene's germline CDR1 is LGHDT and CDR2 YNNKEL (reference sequence). The CDR3 sequence is CASSPLRGGSLVHEQFF. Written as DNA, the CDR3 is TGTGCCAGCAGCCCTTTAAGGGGGGGGAGCTTAGTCCATGAGCAGTTCTTC.

The chain couples TRBV27 to TRBJ2-7; TRBD1 matches at 9 bases. V lost 5 bases, J lost 4 bases, and 12 bases stayed unmatched. Germline lookup yields CDR1 MNHEY and CDR2 SMNVEV (reference sequence). The CDR3 sequence is 16 residues long. The CDR3 is CASSPLVGQGWYEQYF. The CDR3 bases are TGTGCCAGCAGTCCCCTGGTGGGACAGGGTTGGTACGAGCAGTACTTC.

The chain carries TRBV7-2 and TRBJ2-3; the D is unclear. Trimming shortened V by 3 bases and J by 4 bases, and 11 bases separated the two germline ends. The CDR3 spans 14 residues. CDR1 and CDR2 from the germline V gene are SGHTA and FQGNSA. The CDR3 region is CASSLHGRSDTQYF. CDR3 nucleotide sequence: TGTGCCAGCAGCTTGCACGGGCGCTCAGATACGCAGTATTTT.

The chain links TRBV29-1 to TRBJ1-5; a possible D gene is TRBD1 (6 bases). V lost 4 bases and J lost 5, with 15 bases in between. There are 14 residues in the CDR3. Germline values: CDR1 SQVTM, CDR2 ANQGSEA. The CDR3 nucleotides are TGCAGCGTTGTATTGAAGGGGGACGATCAGCCCCAGCATTTT. Translated: CSVVLKGDDQPQHF.

This clonotype was seen a handful of times. This chain joins TRBV19 and TRBJ2-7; D is possibly TRBD2 (6 bases). Per the germline V gene, CDR1 is LNHDA and CDR2 is SQIVND (reference sequence). The CDR3 runs to 21 residues. Deletions cut 3 bases from V and 6 bases from J, with 36 bases between. The CDR3, as DNA: TGTGCCAGTAGTATCCGGGGGATCATCAGCACGCCGGACACCCCATCACCCGAGCAGTACTTC. Its protein product is CASSIRGIISTPDTPSPEQYF.

There are a few counts of this clonotype. This rearrangement joins TRBV24-1 to TRBJ1-1, with 12 positions matching TRBD1. V lost 7 bases to trimming and J lost 10 bases; unmatched junction nucleotides: 12. Germline lookup yields CDR1 KGHDR and CDR2 SFDVKD. This CDR3 has 15 amino acids. The CDR3 coding sequence is TGTGCCACCAGAGAATCCGGGACAGGGGGCAATCCAGCTTTCTTT. It specifies CATRESGTGGNPAFF.

This chain links TRBV7-3 with TRBJ1-1; D not resolved. CDR1 and CDR2 from the germline V gene are SGHTA and FQGTGA. The V end was cut by 1 base, the J end by 0 bases, with 9 bases between. CDR3 length: 15 residues. CDR3 bases: TGTGCCAGCAGCTTAAAATTGGCCTTGAACACTGAAGCTTTCTTT. Its translation: CASSLKLALNTEAFF.

The genes are TRBV12-3 or TRBV12-4 and TRBJ2-2; 10 nucleotides match TRBD2. J gave up 7 bases and V 7 bases, and 12 bases lay outside the gene matches. The CDR3 runs to 16 residues. CDR3 nucleotides: TGTGCCAGCACCATGTACCTAGCGGGGGATATCGGGGAGCTGTTTTTT. Its translation: CASTMYLAGDIGELFF.

This clonotype has just a few counts. The J gene is TRBJ1-1, the V gene TRBV11-3; perhaps TRBD1 as D (6 bases). Germline V gene lookup returns CDR1 SGHNT and CDR2 YENEEA. Trimming took 0 bases from V and 0 from J, leaving 8 bases between them. The CDR3 has 15 residues. CDR3 amino acids: CASSLDGDMNTEAFF. The DNA for the CDR3 is TGTGCCAGCAGCTTAGATGGGGACATGAACACTGAAGCTTTCTTT.

This clonotype was seen at least ten times. The chain is built from TRBV2 and TRBJ1-1, with D hard to call. V gave up 4 bases and J gave up 1 base, with 4 bases separating them. From germline, CDR1 is SNHLY and CDR2 FYNNEI. The CDR3 spans 12 residues. The CDR3, as DNA: TGTGCCAGCAGTGGGGGGAACACTGAAGCTTTCTTT. Its translation is CASSGGNTEAFF.

The chain links TRBV20-1 to TRBJ2-5, with D hard to call. The germline gives CDR1 DFQATT, CDR2 SNEGSKA (reference sequence). The germline V and J ends were trimmed by 7 bases and 5 bases, with 11 bases remaining between them. CDR3 size: 11 residues. CDR3 nucleotides: TGCAGTGTTGGGGTCAGGGAGACCCAGTACTTC. Amino acid sequence: CSVGVRETQYF.

This rearrangement joins TRBV5-1 to TRBJ1-6; 7 bases agree with TRBD1. V shed 4 bases and J 13 bases; nucleotides not matched to a gene: 8. The germline V gene encodes CDR1 SGHRS and CDR2 YFSETQ. This CDR3 has 13 residues. In DNA, the CDR3 is TGCGCCAGCAGCACACAGGGGCGGGAGCCCCTCCACTTT. It translates to CASSTQGREPLHF.

This clonotype was observed a few times. The rearrangement links TRBV25-1 to TRBJ2-1, with D possibly matching TRBD2 (6 bases). V dropped 4 bases and J dropped 15 bases, with 16 bases sitting between them. This CDR3 spans 12 amino acids. Germline V CDR1 and CDR2: MGHDK, SYGVNS. CDR3 region: CASSAPRLAPFF. The CDR3 region has the DNA TGTGCCAGCAGTGCCCCGCGGCTAGCGCCGTTCTTC.